The 28 T cell receptor beta chains listed next were all sequenced from one sample in a study of T cells after yellow fever vaccination. One entry per CDR3 protein results from TCRdb running MiXCR on the 5' RACE reads. The sample records about 310,000 distinct CDR3 sequences, less than 4.5% being singletons. The specimen comprised PBMCs, sampled on the day of the yellow fever booster vaccination. The receptors come from a young man who received the YFV17D yellow fever vaccine.

The sample holds many counts of this clonotype. V gene TRBV7-2 combines with J gene TRBJ2-5; TRBD2 agrees at 7 bases. The CDR3 is 13 residues long. Germline-derived CDR1 and CDR2 are SGHTA and FQGNSA. After removal of 6 bases from V and 4 bases from J, the junction contained 5 bases not matched to a gene. The CDR3 protein is CASSPGRRETQYF. CDR3 nucleotides: TGTGCCAGCAGTCCCGGGAGGAGAGAGACCCAGTACTTC.

There are many counts of this clonotype. J is TRBJ1-3 and V is TRBV7-6, with 8 bases aligning to TRBD1. Germline CDR1 reads SGHVS; CDR2 reads FNYEAQ. The V and J ends lost 5 bases and 2 bases, in that order; junction bases with no gene match: 11. The CDR3 totals 17 residues. The CDR3 DNA reads as TGTGCCAGCAGCCCATGGACAGGGAGGGGTACTGGAAACACCATATATTTT. This sequence encodes CASSPWTGRGTGNTIYF.

This clonotype was seen at least ten times. The chain links TRBV4-2 to TRBJ2-7, with 9 positions matching TRBD1. CDR1 LGHNA and CDR2 YNFKEQ come from the germline V gene. Trimming removed 4 bases from V and 6 bases from J; junction bases left unmatched: 10. CDR3 length: 15 amino acids. Written as DNA, the CDR3 is TGTGCCAGCAGCCCAGAGACAGGGGGAGTGGGCGAGCAGTACTTC. Protein sequence: CASSPETGGVGEQYF.

This clonotype was counted a few times. The J gene is TRBJ1-1, the V gene TRBV10-3; the D is unclear. Trimming shortened V by 7 bases and J by 3 bases, and 18 bases separated the two germline ends. Germline values: CDR1 ENHRY, CDR2 SYGVKD. This CDR3 spans 15 amino acids. CDR3 amino acids: CAITLTWGGDTEAFF. The CDR3 DNA is TGTGCCATCACACTTACCTGGGGAGGTGACACTGAAGCTTTCTTT.

This clonotype was recorded at least ten times. CDR3 sequence (DNA): TGCGCCAGCAGCTTGTGGGGTGACGGAGAGACCCAGTACTTC. It translates to CASSLWGDGETQYF. This chain connects TRBV5-1 to TRBJ2-5; D is ambiguous. V lost 1 base to trimming and J lost 4 bases, with 11 bases between them. Germline V lookup: CDR1 SGHRS, CDR2 YFSETQ. The CDR3 length is 14 residues. Full variable domain (missing parts from reference TRBV5-1 and TRBJ2-5): KAGVTQTPRYLIKTRGQQVTLSCSPISGHRSVSWYQQTPGQGLQFLFEYFSETQRNKGNFPGRFSGRQFSNSRSEMNVSTLELGDSALYLCASSLWGDGETQYFGPGTRLLVL.

The table lists this clonotype with many counts. V and J are TRBV7-2 and TRBJ1-4; 10 bases line up with TRBD1. The CDR3 is 15 residues long. CDR1 and CDR2 from the germline V gene are SGHTA and FQGNSA. The trim removed 6 bases at V and 8 bases at J, leaving 9 bases unmatched. In nucleotides, the CDR3 is TGTGCCAGCAGAGACCCGGGACAGGGGTGGGAAAAACTGTTTTTT. Translated, it gives CASRDPGQGWEKLFF.

This clonotype occurred a few times. The rearrangement uses TRBV10-3 and TRBJ2-2; tentatively, D is TRBD2 (5 bases). Trimming left V 7 bases short and J 2 bases short, with 11 bases between. The CDR3 runs 14 residues. Germline values: CDR1 ENHRY, CDR2 SYGVKD. The DNA of the CDR3 is TGTGCCATCATCGGGGAAGTTAACACCGGGGAGCTGTTTTTT. Translated: CAIIGEVNTGELFF.

This clonotype was picked up a small number of times. This chain connects TRBV18 to TRBJ1-1; D is unclear. Trimming stripped 6 bases from V and 6 bases from J, with 11 bases between. The germline gives CDR1 KGHSH, CDR2 LQKENI. The CDR3 is made up of 12 amino acids. This CDR3 reads CASSHGGAEAFF. The DNA for the CDR3 is TGTGCCAGCTCTCATGGCGGGGCTGAAGCTTTCTTT.

This clonotype has a count of ten or more. This sequence joins TRBV5-1 and TRBJ2-7; D gene unclear. The CDR3 is 14 amino acids. V was cut by 3 bases and J by 2 bases, with 12 bases left in between. Germline loops: CDR1 SGHRS, CDR2 YFSETQ. The CDR3 is CASSSYGGTYEQYV. The DNA of the CDR3 is TGCGCCAGCAGCTCCTACGGTGGGACCTACGAGCAGTACGTC.

Ten or more counts support this clonotype. The J gene is TRBJ2-3, the V gene TRBV24-1, with D unclear. The CDR3 sequence is 17 residues long. V lost 1 base and J 4 bases, leaving 17 bases between the germline ends. Looked up from germline, CDR1 is KGHDR and CDR2 is SFDVKD. The DNA for the CDR3 is TGTGCCACCAGTGATTTCTCCCACAGAATAGAGGCAGATACGCAGTATTTT. Encoded protein: CATSDFSHRIEADTQYF.

The table lists this clonotype with a few counts. The chain uses TRBV24-1 and TRBJ1-1, with TRBD1 as a possible D gene (5 bases). The V and J ends lost 5 bases and 2 bases respectively, with 11 bases between them. The length of the CDR3 is 14 residues. CDR1 and CDR2 (germline): KGHDR, SFDVKD. This CDR3 is CATSGPGVNTEAFF. The CDR3 coding sequence is TGTGCCACCAGTGGACCGGGGGTTAACACTGAAGCTTTCTTT.

This clonotype was seen a few times. The CDR3 protein is CASSLVGQVNEQFF. CDR3 DNA sequence: TGTGCCAGCAGCTTAGTGGGCCAGGTAAATGAGCAGTTCTTC. The genes are TRBV11-2 and TRBJ2-1; D ambiguous. CDR1 and CDR2 (germline): SGHAT, FQNNGV. CDR3 length: 14 residues. V lost 1 base to trimming and J lost 7 bases, with 11 bases between them.

This clonotype was seen repeatedly, ten times or more. Here the CDR3 DNA reads TGTGCCAGCAGCCCGGGACAAAACTATGGCTACACCTTC. Translation gives CASSPGQNYGYTF. The chain recombines TRBV7-2 with TRBJ1-2; D possibly corresponds to TRBD1 (6 bases). The CDR3 totals 13 residues. CDR1 and CDR2 from the germline V gene are SGHTA and FQGNSA. Trimming shortened V by 5 bases and J by 2 bases, and 9 bases separated the two germline ends.

This clonotype appeared many times. The chain couples TRBV3-1 to TRBJ1-4; no clear D. V gave up 0 bases and J gave up 5 bases, with 13 bases separating them. The CDR3 is 16 amino acids. CDR1 LGHDT and CDR2 YNNKEL come from the germline V gene (reference sequence). In DNA form, the CDR3 reads TGTGCCAGCAGCCAAGATCCGCCGCGGTCAAATGAAAAACTGTTTTTT. Amino acid sequence: CASSQDPPRSNEKLFF. Using reference TRBV3-1 and TRBJ1-4 for the parts outside the CDR3, the full variable domain is DTAVSQTPKYLVTQMGNDKSIKCEQNLGHDTMYWYKQDSKKFLKIMFSYNNKELIINETVPNRFSPKSPDKAHLNLHINSLELGDSAVYFCASSQDPPRSNEKLFFGSGTQLSVL.

This clonotype was seen repeatedly, ten times or more. The rearrangement joins TRBV4-2 to TRBJ2-5; D unresolved. V dropped 2 bases and J dropped 3 bases, with 7 bases sitting between them. Germline V gene lookup returns CDR1 LGHNA and CDR2 YNFKEQ. CDR3 size: 13 residues. The CDR3 sequence is CASSQLTEETQYF. The CDR3 DNA is TGTGCCAGCAGCCAACTGACGGAAGAGACCCAGTACTTC.

This clonotype has just a few counts. This sequence joins TRBV9 and TRBJ2-3, with 11 positions matching TRBD1. Germline V gives CDR1 SGDLS, CDR2 YYNGEE. The ends lost 7 bases at V and 6 bases at J; junction bases unmatched: 4. This CDR3 comprises 13 residues. The chain's CDR3 is CASGTGGMDTQYF. CDR3 sequence (DNA): TGTGCCAGCGGGACAGGGGGTATGGATACGCAGTATTTT.

There are many counts of this clonotype. The chain recombines TRBV7-2 with TRBJ1-6; D call uncertain. CDR1 and CDR2 (germline): SGHTA, FQGNSA. The length of the CDR3 is 18 residues. The V and J ends lost 3 bases and 5 bases respectively, with 20 bases between them. CDR3 DNA sequence: TGTGCCAGCAGCTTCGGGGTGAGGGCGGAGTTAAATAATTCACCCCTCCACTTT. It codes for CASSFGVRAELNNSPLHF.

This clonotype came up a few times. The V gene is TRBV4-1, the J gene TRBJ1-1; the D is unclear. The CDR3 covers 16 residues. The germline V gene encodes CDR1 MGHRA and CDR2 YSYEKL. Trimming removed 1 base at V and 5 bases at J, with 17 bases between. CDR3: CASSQGPIGLRTEAFF. In DNA form, the CDR3 reads TGCGCCAGCAGCCAAGGTCCTATAGGGCTGAGAACTGAAGCTTTCTTT.

There are many counts of this clonotype. The rearrangement links TRBV5-4 to TRBJ2-1, with D unclear. CDR1 and CDR2 (germline): SGHNT, YYREEE (reference sequence). Trimming shortened V by 4 bases and J by 1 base, and 12 bases separated the two germline ends. The CDR3 has 15 amino acids. Here the CDR3 DNA reads TGTGCCAGCAGCCCGGGCGTGGGGTCCTACAATGAGCAGTTCTTC. Translating gives CASSPGVGSYNEQFF.

This clonotype was counted between two and nine times. The V call is TRBV12-3 or TRBV12-4, the J call TRBJ1-2, with D maybe TRBD1 (6 bases). The CDR3 spans 14 residues. V was shortened by 0 bases and J by 5 bases, with 10 bases between the two germline ends. The CDR3 loop is CASSLARGQYGYTF. DNA for the CDR3: TGTGCCAGCAGTTTAGCGAGGGGACAATATGGCTACACCTTC.

This clonotype was seen only a few times. The V and J genes are TRBV18 and TRBJ2-7; D is unresolved. This CDR3 region has 14 residues. Trimming cost V 2 bases and J 2 bases, with 10 bases left between them. CDR1 KGHSH and CDR2 LQKENI come from the germline V gene. The CDR3 sequence: CASSPSRSAYEQYF. The CDR3, as DNA: TGTGCCAGCTCACCAAGTCGGTCAGCCTACGAGCAGTACTTC. Supplemented by reference TRBV18 and TRBJ2-7, the full variable domain reads NAGVMQNPRHLVRRRGQEARLRCSPMKGHSHVYWYRQLPEEGLKFMVYLQKENIIDESGMPKERFSAEFPKEGPSILRIQQVVRGDSAAYFCASSPSRSAYEQYFGPGTRLTVT.

CDR3 region: CASSLLHDTYSPLHF. DNA of the CDR3: TGTGCCAGCAGTTTATTGCACGATACTTATTCACCCCTCCACTTT. The gene calls are TRBV27 and TRBJ1-6; D gene ambiguous. CDR1 MNHEY and CDR2 SMNVEV come from the germline V gene (reference sequence). Trimming left V 1 base short and J 8 bases short, with 12 bases between. The length of the CDR3 is 15 residues.

The chain uses TRBV7-2 and TRBJ1-5; D gene unclear. V was trimmed by 4 bases and J by 5 bases, leaving 12 bases between them. CDR1 and CDR2 (germline): SGHTA, FQGNSA. The CDR3 is 14 amino acids. The CDR3, as DNA: TGTGCCAGCAGCTCCCCCGGGCCCTATCAGCCCCAGCATTTT. Protein product: CASSSPGPYQPQHF.

This clonotype has ten or more counts. This rearrangement joins TRBV18 to TRBJ1-6; TRBD1 agrees at 7 bases. The germline CDR1 and CDR2 sequences are KGHSH and LQKENI. The CDR3 spans 16 residues. The V and J ends lost 4 bases and 4 bases, in that order; junction bases with no gene match: 7. The CDR3 nucleotides read TGTGCCAGCTCACGAGAGGGACAGAATTATAATTCACCCCTCCACTTT. It yields the protein CASSREGQNYNSPLHF.

The table lists this clonotype with many counts. The rearrangement joins TRBV12-3 or TRBV12-4 to TRBJ2-7, with D perhaps given as TRBD1 or TRBD2 (6 bases each). CDR3 length: 14 residues. V was shortened by 8 bases and J by 2 bases, with 16 bases between the two germline ends. CDR3 protein: CASGDTGGPYEQYF. DNA for the CDR3: TGTGCCAGCGGCGATACTGGGGGGCCCTACGAGCAGTACTTC.

This clonotype was recorded at least ten times. The chain carries TRBV29-1 and TRBJ2-2, with a weak D call TRBD1 (5 bases). Germline V gene sequence: CDR1 SQVTM, CDR2 ANQGSEA. Between the trimmed V and J ends, which lost 4 bases and 6 bases, there was a span of 15 bases. The CDR3 runs 14 residues. CDR3 loop: CSVVDQGWAGELFF. The DNA for the CDR3 is TGCAGCGTTGTTGACCAGGGTTGGGCCGGGGAGCTGTTTTTT.

There are many counts of this clonotype. The chain links TRBV28 to TRBJ2-7, with 7 bases fitting TRBD1. This CDR3 is 15 amino acids long. Germline lookup yields CDR1 MDHEN and CDR2 SYDVKM. The ends lost 5 bases at V and 7 bases at J; junction bases unmatched: 14. The CDR3 sequence is CASSPRDRRTGEQYV. Here the CDR3 DNA reads TGTGCCAGCAGTCCCAGGGACAGACGAACAGGAGAGCAGTACGTC.

There are many counts of this clonotype. This chain connects TRBV5-1 to TRBJ2-3; a possible D gene is TRBD2 (6 bases). Trimming left V 0 bases short and J 1 base short, with 9 bases between. CDR1 and CDR2 from the germline V gene are SGHRS and YFSETQ. This CDR3 is 15 amino acids long. The CDR3 loop reads CASSLDGGGTDTQYF. CDR3 sequence (DNA): TGCGCCAGCAGCTTGGACGGGGGTGGCACAGATACGCAGTATTTT.